A single sample gave rise to the 19 T cell receptor beta chains below, sequenced in a study of beta chain features in type 1 diabetes. The study reverse transcribed the entire isolated RNA, so it sequenced expressed TCRB transcripts. Only in-frame clones appear in the TCRdb table, and some are missing; sequencing was by immunoSEQ multiplex PCR. The sample lists about 320,000 clones; 14% were seen once. The sample comprised central memory CD4+ T cells from blood. All receptors derive from a man aged 30-40 years in good health.

The rearrangement links TRBV27 to TRBJ2-7, with 16 bases matching TRBD2. The CDR3 spans 19 residues. In germline, CDR1 is MNHEY, CDR2 SMNVEV (reference sequence). V was clipped by 5 bases and J by 3 bases; unmatched bases: 13. CDR3 region: CASSPLHPGLAGGNYEQYF. The CDR3 region has the DNA TGTGCCAGCAGTCCCCTCCATCCGGGACTAGCGGGGGGGAACTACGAGCAGTACTTC.

This clone was found a few times. It differs at one base from a far larger clone, so likely a read error. The V and J genes are TRBV6-5 and TRBJ1-2; TRBD1 matches at 7 bases. The CDR3 sequence is 13 residues long. V dropped 11 bases and J dropped 6; count of bases not matched to a gene: 12. Germline-derived CDR1 and CDR2 are MNHEY and SVGAGI. The chain's CDR3 is CARTEGAGDGYTF. As DNA, the CDR3 is TGTGCCCGCACGGAGGGGGCGGGGGATGGCTACACCTTC.

Turning to this clone: The same CDR3 can be traced to other DNA sequences in this sample. The J gene is TRBJ1-1, the V gene TRBV5-1; D perhaps matches TRBD1 (5 bases). This CDR3 comprises 15 residues. Trimming took off 0 bases at V and 3 bases at J, with 12 bases between the two ends. Germline V CDR1 and CDR2: SGHRS, YFSETQ. CDR3 amino acids: CASSLANSGDTEAFF. In nucleotides, the CDR3 is TGCGCCAGCAGCTTGGCCAATTCGGGGGACACTGAAGCTTTCTTT.

Note on this clone: Other DNA sequences in the same sample also yield this CDR3. This chain uses TRBV4-1 with TRBJ1-3; D ambiguous. Trimming removed 0 bases from V and 7 bases from J, with 13 bases in between. The CDR3 sequence is 15 residues long. Germline assignment: CDR1 MGHRA and CDR2 YSYEKL. CDR3 sequence reads: CASSQDGGYGNTIYF. The CDR3 DNA reads as TGCGCCAGCAGCCAAGATGGAGGTTATGGGAACACCATATATTTT.

The chain uses TRBV7-6 and TRBJ2-1, with no clear D. Trimming left V 0 bases short and J 1 base short, with 10 bases between. CDR1 and CDR2 from the germline V gene are SGHVS and FNYEAQ. The CDR3 runs 16 residues. For the CDR3, the DNA is TGTGCCAGCAGCTTAGCGCAATCGGCTTCCTACAATGAGCAGTTCTTC. Its translation is CASSLAQSASYNEQFF.

The chain joins TRBV19 to TRBJ1-6; weak D call: TRBD1 (5 bases). This CDR3 region has 13 residues. The V gene lost 4 bases and the J gene lost 9 bases, with 10 bases spanning the gap. Germline CDR1 reads LNHDA; CDR2 reads SQIVND (reference sequence). Written as DNA, the CDR3 is TGTGCCAGTAGTACCCTAAGGGGTTCACCCCTCCACTTT. The encoded protein is CASSTLRGSPLHF.

The chain joins TRBV5-1 to TRBJ2-5; D is undetermined. The germline V gene has CDR1 SGHRS and CDR2 YFSETQ. V gave up 7 bases and J gave up 3 bases, with 16 bases separating them. The CDR3 totals 14 residues. The CDR3 is CASSRISREETQYF. In DNA, the CDR3 is TGCGCCAGCTCCCGAATCTCTAGGGAAGAGACCCAGTACTTC.

About this clone itself: This may arise from a read error, as a much more abundant clone is one base away. This chain links TRBV6-1 with TRBJ2-5; the D call may be TRBD1 or TRBD2 (5 bases each). Germline V gene sequence: CDR1 MNHNS, CDR2 SASEGT. There are 16 residues in the CDR3. The CDR3 here is CSISDPSGTSQETQYF. CDR3 nucleotides: TGTTCCATCAGTGATCCATCCGGGACCAGCCAAGAGACCCAGTACTTC.

The rearrangement links TRBV5-4 to TRBJ2-3; 13 bases fit TRBD2. The germline gives CDR1 SGHNT, CDR2 YYREEE (reference sequence). This CDR3 is built from 16 residues. The V and J ends lost 7 bases and 2 bases, in that order; junction bases with no gene match: 7. CDR3 sequence (DNA): TGTGCCAGCTCCGGGACTAGCGGGGAAACCACAGATACGCAGTATTTT. Amino acid sequence: CASSGTSGETTDTQYF. The complete variable domain, with remaining parts taken from reference TRBV5-4 and TRBJ2-3, reads ETGVTQSPTHLIKTRGQQVTLRCSSQSGHNTVSWYQQALGQGPQFIFQYYREEENGRGNFPPRFSGLQFPNYSSELNVNALELDDSALYLCASSGTSGETTDTQYFGPGTRLTVL.

This clone was detected a few times. The genes are TRBV9 and TRBJ2-3, with TRBD2 matching over 11 bases. CDR1 SGDLS and CDR2 YYNGEE come from the germline V gene. V dropped 3 bases and J dropped 4; count of bases not matched to a gene: 7. The CDR3 totals 16 residues. The DNA of the CDR3 is TGTGCCAGCAGCGCCCCTCCGGGACTAGCGGCAGATACGCAGTATTTT. It translates to CASSAPPGLAADTQYF. Combining the CDR3 with reference TRBV9 and TRBJ2-3 gives the whole variable domain DSGVTQTPKHLITATGQRVTLRCSPRSGDLSVYWYQQSLDQGLQFLIQYYNGEERAKGNILERFSAQQFPDLHSELNLSSLELGDSALYFCASSAPPGLAADTQYFGPGTRLTVL.

The genes are TRBV14 and TRBJ1-1, with D hard to call. In germline, CDR1 is SGHDN, CDR2 FVKESK. V was trimmed by 1 base and J by 9 bases, leaving 6 bases between them. CDR3 length equals 11 residues. CDR3 sequence reads: CASSQGKKAFF. CDR3 nucleotides: TGTGCCAGCAGCCAAGGCAAAAAAGCTTTCTTT.

This sequence joins TRBV6-1 and TRBJ2-7, with D perhaps being TRBD1 or TRBD2 (5 bases each). CDR1 and CDR2 from the germline V gene are MNHNS and SASEGT. The length of the CDR3 is 13 residues. V was trimmed by 5 bases and J by 4 bases, leaving 12 bases between them. The CDR3 protein is CASSFRDGYEQYF. The CDR3, as DNA: TGTGCCAGCAGTTTCCGGGACGGGTACGAGCAGTACTTC.

This clone appeared many times. V and J are TRBV15 and TRBJ1-6; D possibly corresponds to TRBD1 (5 bases). V was trimmed by 4 bases and J by 9 bases, leaving 10 bases between them. Germline V gives CDR1 LNHNV, CDR2 YYDKDF (reference sequence). CDR3 length equals 13 residues. This CDR3 is CATSTEQGSPLHF. The CDR3 DNA reads TGTGCCACCAGCACTGAGCAGGGTTCACCCCTCCACTTT.

This clone has a handful of counts. The sample holds other DNA sequences that translate to the same CDR3. The J gene is TRBJ2-3, the V gene TRBV27; the D gene is possibly TRBD2 (6 bases). V was clipped by 2 bases and J by 0 bases, with 12 bases between them. Germline assignment: CDR1 MNHEY and CDR2 SMNVEV (reference sequence). The CDR3 is 16 residues long. CDR3 in DNA: TGTGCCAGCAGTTTACGCGGGCGGGAAAGCACAGATACGCAGTATTTT. Translation: CASSLRGRESTDTQYF.

This clone was detected ten times or more. The genes are TRBV29-1 and TRBJ2-5; tentatively, D is TRBD2 (5 bases). CDR3 length: 12 residues. V was clipped by 7 bases and J by 2 bases, with 11 bases between them. Germline loops: CDR1 SQVTM, CDR2 ANQGSEA. CDR3 sequence: CSGRAGQETQYF. The CDR3 DNA is TGCAGCGGGCGGGCAGGTCAAGAGACCCAGTACTTC.

This clone was observed a handful of times. The genes are TRBV6-1 and TRBJ2-1, with a tentative D call TRBD1 (6 bases). Trimming removed 3 bases from V and 15 bases from J, with 21 bases in between. The germline CDR1 and CDR2 sequences are MNHNS and SASEGT. The CDR3 loop spans 14 amino acids. The CDR3 sequence is CASSEIHWKSTGFF. In nucleotides, the CDR3 is TGTGCCAGCAGTGAGATCCACTGGAAGTCGACAGGGTTCTTC.

This clone was counted a few times. This chain joins TRBV19 and TRBJ1-5, with D possibly being TRBD1 (5 bases). The CDR3 loop spans 10 amino acids. V shed 10 bases and J shed 6 bases, with 7 bases lying between them. CDR1 and CDR2 from the germline V gene are LNHDA and SQIVND (reference sequence). The CDR3 is CATGGQPQHF. The CDR3 nucleotides are TGTGCCACCGGGGGTCAGCCCCAGCATTTT.

This chain joins TRBV19 and TRBJ1-2; unclear D gene. This CDR3 has 13 amino acids. Germline CDR1 and CDR2: LNHDA and SQIVND (reference sequence). V was clipped by 1 base and J by 3 bases, with 6 bases between them. The CDR3 DNA reads TGTGCCAGTAGTATAGGGGCGCACTATGGCTACACCTTC. It translates to CASSIGAHYGYTF.

The rearrangement links TRBV11-3 to TRBJ2-7, with 9 bases identical to TRBD1. This CDR3 region has 16 residues. V shed 1 base, J shed 5 bases, and the junction held 9 bases outside the gene matches. Germline CDR1 is SGHNT and CDR2 is YENEEA. The CDR3 reads CASSLGPRDRVDEQYV. The CDR3 coding sequence is TGTGCCAGCAGCTTAGGCCCCCGGGACAGGGTCGACGAGCAGTACGTC.